Sequencing of this T cell receptor beta chain was carried out in a study of prognosis after radiotherapy for stage I lung cancer. Study details: The non-small cell lung cancer patients were all considered medically inoperable, with comorbidities accounting for this in 12 of them. Study results and limitations: The study found lower Shannon entropy after stereotactic body radiation therapy in patients who developed distant metastases.

The CDR3 runs 15 residues. Germline V lookup: CDR1 SGHDT, CDR2 YYEEEE. V was trimmed by 3 bases and J by 5 bases, leaving 14 bases between them. This clonotype was seen at least ten times. Its antigen is not identified. Amplification of TCR beta CDR3 from genomic DNA used two-round multiplex PCR. Used in first-round PCR were primers specific to each TRBV and TRBJ gene. TCRdb re-called the multiplex PCR reads through MiXCR, storing one row per CDR3 protein. The sample records about 15,000 distinct CDR3 sequences, under 55% being singletons. Sample: PBMCs, taken before or after stereotactic body radiation therapy (not recorded which). This TCR was recovered from a donor older than 45 with non-small cell lung cancer. The chain couples TRBV5-6 to TRBJ1-4; D perhaps matches TRBD1 (5 bases). The CDR3 is CASSYTRERNEKLFF. The CDR3 region has the DNA TGTGCCAGCAGCTATACCAGGGAGAGGAATGAAAAACTGTTTTTT. Full variable domain (missing parts from reference TRBV5-6 and TRBJ1-4): DAGVTQSPTHLIKTRGQQVTLRCSPKSGHDTVSWYQQALGQGPQFIFQYYEEEERQRGNFPDRFSGHQFPNYSSELNVNALLLGDSALYLCASSYTRERNEKLFFGSGTQLSVL.